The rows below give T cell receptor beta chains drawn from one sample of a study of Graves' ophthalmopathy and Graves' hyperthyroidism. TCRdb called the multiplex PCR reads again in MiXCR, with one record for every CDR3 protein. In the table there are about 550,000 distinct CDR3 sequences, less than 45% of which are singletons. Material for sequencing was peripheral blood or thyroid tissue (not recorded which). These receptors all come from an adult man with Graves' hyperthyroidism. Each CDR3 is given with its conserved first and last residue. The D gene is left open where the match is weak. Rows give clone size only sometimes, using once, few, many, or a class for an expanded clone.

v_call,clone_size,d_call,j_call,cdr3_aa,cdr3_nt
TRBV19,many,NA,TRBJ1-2,CASSAQSQLGNYGYTF,TGTGCCAGTAGTGCACAGAGCCAGTTAGGGAACTATGGCTACACCTTC
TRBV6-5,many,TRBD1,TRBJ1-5,CASRPTGGPQPQHF,TGTGCCAGCAGACCCACAGGGGGCCCTCAGCCCCAGCATTTT
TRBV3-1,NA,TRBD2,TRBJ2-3,CASSPLTSGGADTQYF,TGTGCCAGCAGCCCTCTGACTAGCGGGGGGGCAGATACGCAGTATTTT
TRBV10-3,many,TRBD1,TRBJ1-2,CAISEAGQPTFGYTF,TGTGCCATCAGTGAGGCGGGACAGCCAACTTTTGGCTACACCTTC
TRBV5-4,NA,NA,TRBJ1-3,CANSQEGTRGNTIYF,TGTGCCAACAGCCAAGAGGGGACGCGAGGAAACACCATATATTTT
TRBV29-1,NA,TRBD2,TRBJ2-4,CSVETSGGFKNIQYF,TGCAGCGTTGAGACTAGCGGGGGGTTCAAAAACATTCAGTACTTC
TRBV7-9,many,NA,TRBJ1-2,CASSSGEGYTF,TGTGCCAGCAGCTCAGGGGAGGGCTACACCTTC
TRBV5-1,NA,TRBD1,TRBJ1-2,CASSAGTGAGNYGYTF,TGCGCCAGCAGCGCCGGGACAGGGGCTGGTAACTATGGCTACACCTTC
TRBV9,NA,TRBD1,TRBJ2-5,CSVKRTGGLNSEETQYF,TGCAGCGTCAAAAGGACAGGGGGCTTAAATTCGGAAGAGACCCAGTACTTC
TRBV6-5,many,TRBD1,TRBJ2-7,CASSLPSPTGSYEQYF,TGTGCCAGCAGTCTTCCTTCACCGACAGGGTCCTACGAGCAGTACTTC
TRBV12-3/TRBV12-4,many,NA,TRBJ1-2,CASSRQTANYGYTF,TGTGCCAGCAGTAGACAGACCGCTAACTATGGCTACACCTTC
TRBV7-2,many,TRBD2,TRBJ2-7,CASSPRLALSYEQYF,TGTGCCAGCAGCCCAAGACTAGCGCTTTCCTACGAGCAGTACTTC
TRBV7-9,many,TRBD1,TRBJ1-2,CASSRGTGVPYGYTF,TGTGCCAGCAGCCGCGGGACAGGGGTCCCGTATGGCTACACCTTC
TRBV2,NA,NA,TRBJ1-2,CASKLQDRGYTF,TGTGCCAGTAAATTACAGGATCGGGGCTACACCTTC
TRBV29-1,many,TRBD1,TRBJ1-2,CSVEPGGAHGYTF,TGCAGCGTCGAGCCAGGGGGCGCCCATGGCTACACCTTC
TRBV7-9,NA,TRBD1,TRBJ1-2,CASSQQADRATMYGYTF,TGTGCCAGCAGTCAACAGGCGGACAGGGCGACAATGTATGGCTACACCTTC
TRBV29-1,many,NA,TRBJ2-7,CSARGLHEQYF,TGCAGCGCCAGAGGGTTGCACGAGCAGTACTTC
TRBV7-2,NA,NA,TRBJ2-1,CASSSRQNNEQFF,TGTGCCAGCAGCTCCAGACAGAACAATGAGCAGTTCTTC
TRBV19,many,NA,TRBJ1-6,CASSIQGNSPLHF,TGTGCCAGTAGTATACAGGGGAATTCACCCCTCCACTTT